These 8 T cell receptor beta chains were all obtained from the same sample, sequenced in a study of blood T cell repertoires in COVID-19. Assay: immunoSEQ multiplex PCR; the TCRdb copy retains only in-frame clones and omits some. This table holds 150,000 to 180,000 clones, approximately 91% found once. The source material was peripheral blood. These receptors were obtained from a woman in her seventies with acute or convalescent COVID-19.

This chain's CDR3 is CASSLDNNSNQPQHF. CDR3 DNA: TGCGCCAGCAGCTTGGACAACAATAGCAATCAGCCCCAGCATTTT. This chain uses TRBV5-1 with TRBJ1-5; D uncertain. The germline V gene encodes CDR1 SGHRS and CDR2 YFSETQ. V was cut by 0 bases and J by 0 bases, with 7 bases left in between. CDR3 size: 15 residues. Supplemented by reference TRBV5-1 and TRBJ1-5, the full variable domain reads KAGVTQTPRYLIKTRGQQVTLSCSPISGHRSVSWYQQTPGQGLQFLFEYFSETQRNKGNFPGRFSGRQFSNSRSEMNVSTLELGDSALYLCASSLDNNSNQPQHFGDGTRLSIL.

The chain combines TRBV5-4 with TRBJ2-3; tentatively, D is TRBD1 (6 bases). The length of the CDR3 is 14 residues. CDR1 SGHNT and CDR2 YYREEE come from the germline V gene (reference sequence). V dropped 5 bases and J dropped 4 bases, with 14 bases sitting between them. The CDR3 DNA reads as TGTGCCAGCAGTGGTGGGGGCAGCCCAGATACGCAGTATTTT. Translated: CASSGGGSPDTQYF. Full variable domain (remainder filled in from reference TRBV5-4 and TRBJ2-3): ETGVTQSPTHLIKTRGQQVTLRCSSQSGHNTVSWYQQALGQGPQFIFQYYREEENGRGNFPPRFSGLQFPNYSSELNVNALELDDSALYLCASSGGGSPDTQYFGPGTRLTVL.

V usage is TRBV29-1 and J usage is TRBJ1-2; 8 bases line up with TRBD1. Germline V CDR1 and CDR2: SQVTM, ANQGSEA. This CDR3 has 12 amino acids. V lost 6 bases, J lost 7 bases, and 7 bases stayed unmatched. The CDR3 region is CSVPGTGIGYTF. The CDR3, as DNA: TGCAGCGTGCCCGGGACAGGTATTGGCTACACCTTC.

This chain uses TRBV29-1 with TRBJ1-5, with D maybe TRBD1 (5 bases). V lost 6 bases, J lost 2 bases, and 11 bases lay in between. CDR1 is SQVTM and CDR2 is ANQGSEA in the germline V gene. The CDR3 spans 13 residues. The CDR3 bases are TGCAGCGTGACGGGGGGAGGCAATCAGCCCCAGCATTTT. It specifies CSVTGGGNQPQHF. Complete variable domain (other parts from reference TRBV29-1 and TRBJ1-5): SAVISQKPSRDICQRGTSLTIQCQVDSQVTMMFWYRQQPGQSLTLIATANQGSEATYESGFVIDKFPISRPNLTFSTLTVSNMSPEDSSIYLCSVTGGGNQPQHFGDGTRLSIL.

This chain connects TRBV7-6 to TRBJ2-5; D is perhaps TRBD2 (5 bases). The germline gives CDR1 SGHVS, CDR2 FNYEAQ. V was trimmed by 5 bases and J by 5 bases, leaving 18 bases between them. This CDR3 is built from 15 residues. CDR3 region: CASSHRGPLWETQYF. Here the CDR3 DNA reads TGTGCCAGCAGCCACAGAGGGCCCCTGTGGGAGACCCAGTACTTC.

This chain joins TRBV9 and TRBJ2-3, with 10 bases that match TRBD2. This CDR3 spans 17 amino acids. V was clipped by 4 bases and J by 5 bases; unmatched bases: 13. Germline-derived CDR1 and CDR2 are SGDLS and YYNGEE. CDR3 residues: CASSSQRGGRLLDTQYF. CDR3 bases: TGTGCCAGCAGCTCCCAGCGGGGGGGCCGTTTACTAGATACGCAGTATTTT. Full variable domain (outside the CDR3, taken from reference TRBV9 and TRBJ2-3): DSGVTQTPKHLITATGQRVTLRCSPRSGDLSVYWYQQSLDQGLQFLIQYYNGEERAKGNILERFSAQQFPDLHSELNLSSLELGDSALYFCASSSQRGGRLLDTQYFGPGTRLTVL.

The chain couples TRBV3-1 (or the pseudogene TRBV3-2) to TRBJ1-5; D may be TRBD1 (5 bases). This CDR3 is built from 14 residues. The germline V gene has CDR1 LGHDT and CDR2 YNNKEL (reference sequence). Trimming left V 4 bases short and J 2 bases short, with 9 bases between. The CDR3 is CASSPQTGNQPQHF. For the CDR3, the DNA is TGTGCCAGCAGCCCGCAGACAGGCAATCAGCCCCAGCATTTT.

This clone was detected once. The rearrangement links TRBV27 to TRBJ2-2, with 8 bases lining up with TRBD1. CDR3 size: 15 residues. V was pared by 6 bases and J by 4 bases, with 7 bases of the junction left unmatched. Germline-derived CDR1 and CDR2 are MNHEY and SMNVEV (reference sequence). The CDR3 spells CASSSQGAGTGELFF. Written as DNA, the CDR3 is TGTGCCAGCAGCTCCCAGGGGGCAGGCACCGGGGAGCTGTTTTTT.